A selection of T cell receptor beta chains follows, all from one sample in a study of T cells in localized non-small cell lung cancer. The data were produced by immunoSEQ multiplex PCR, yet TCRdb's version contains in-frame clones alone and is incomplete. The repertoire includes some 66,000 clones, 84% of them detected once, and approximately 13% sits in the top ten. Sequenced material: peripheral blood, taken before any cancer treatment. These receptors all come from a female donor of 60 years or more with stage I lung adenocarcinoma. Each CDR3 is given with its conserved first and last residue. A D gene is named only where the DNA matches it firmly. Where a row states a size, it is once, few, many or the class of an expanded clone; other rows omit it.

cdr3_nt cdr3_aa v_call clone_size d_call j_call
TGTGCCAGCAGCTTAAGTTCTAGCAATCAGCCCCAGCATTTT CASSLSSSNQPQHF TRBV7-9 - - TRBJ1-5
TGCGCCAGCAGCTTAACGACGAATGAGCAGTTCTTC CASSLTTNEQFF TRBV5-1 - - TRBJ2-1
TGTGCCAGCAGGCTCCTCTCAGGGGAAGGCTACACCTTC CASRLLSGEGYTF TRBV6-5 once - TRBJ1-2
TGTGCCAGCAGCTTAGCCGGGCCAGCAACTGGAAACACCATATATTTT CASSLAGPATGNTIYF TRBV7-2 - - TRBJ1-3
TGTGCCAGTAGTATGTCGCGAAAAGAGGCAGATACGCAGTATTTT CASSMSRKEADTQYF TRBV19 - - TRBJ2-3
TGTGCCAGCAGTTACGAAGGGGACAATGAGCAGTTCTTC CASSYEGDNEQFF TRBV6-5 - - TRBJ2-1
TGTGCCAGCAGTGAAGGGGGACAGGGCCTTAGTTCCTACTACGAGCAGTACTTC CASSEGGQGLSSYYEQYF TRBV2 - TRBD1 TRBJ2-7
TGTGCTAGTGGTTTGTCGGGGCGAGAAACTAGCGGGAGTCCAGATACGCAGTATTTT CASGLSGRETSGSPDTQYF TRBV12-5 once TRBD2 TRBJ2-3
TGTGCCAGCAGTGAACAGGGGGGGTACGAGCAGTACTTC CASSEQGGYEQYF TRBV6-1 few - TRBJ2-7
TGTGCCAGCAGTTTATCCTCCGCTGGACAGCCCCAGCATTTT CASSLSSAGQPQHF TRBV27 medium-sized - TRBJ1-5
TGTGCCAGCAGTGAAGGTCTGGGGCGGACGAATTCACCCCTCCACTTT CASSEGLGRTNSPLHF TRBV6-1 few - TRBJ1-6
TGTGCCAGCAGCTTTTCGGGGGCGGACAGCAATCAGCCCCAGCATTTT CASSFSGADSNQPQHF TRBV5-5 once - TRBJ1-5
TGTGCCAGCACTGAGAACTCCCCAGGTTATGGCTACACCTTC CASTENSPGYGYTF TRBV6-1 - - TRBJ1-2
TGTGCCAGCAGCCGACAACAGGGGGCCTCCTACGAGCAGTACTTC CASSRQQGASYEQYF TRBV9 - TRBD1 TRBJ2-7
TGTGCCAGCAGTTTGACGGGGGTTAGCAATCAGCCCCAGCATTTT CASSLTGVSNQPQHF TRBV27 once - TRBJ1-5
TGTGCCAGCTCACCAAACTCCTACAATGAGCAGTTCTTC CASSPNSYNEQFF TRBV18 - - TRBJ2-1
TGTGCCAGCAGTGCGCAAGGGCTCGGAAACACCATATATTTT CASSAQGLGNTIYF TRBV6-1 - - TRBJ1-3
TGTGCCAGCAACCTCCTCGGGCGTTCGGCTCTCGGCACTGAAGCTTTCTTT CASNLLGRSALGTEAFF TRBV5-6 - - TRBJ1-1
TGCGCCAGCAGTGGGGGTGGCGAGGGTGCGCAGTATTTT CASSGGGEGAQYF TRBV5-1 - - TRBJ2-3
TGTGCCTGGAGTAGACAGGGTTCGGGTCAGCCCCAGCATTTT CAWSRQGSGQPQHF TRBV30 - TRBD1 TRBJ1-5
TGTGCTAGCAGCTATCGTGCCCGAGAGACCCAGTACTTC CASSYRARETQYF TRBV7-7 - - TRBJ2-5
TGCGCCAGCAGCCTTACTACCCAATCGAGTACTGAAGCTTTCTTT CASSLTTQSSTEAFF TRBV5-1 - - TRBJ1-1
TGTGCCAGCAGCTTCGTCGGTGATCCCCGGGGCATGAACACTGAAGCTTTCTTT CASSFVGDPRGMNTEAFF TRBV7-9 - - TRBJ1-1
TGTGCCAGCAGGGGTTGGGGGAACACTGAAGCTTTCTTT CASRGWGNTEAFF TRBV6-5 - - TRBJ1-1
TGTGCCAGCAGCTCGCAAGGGGGACAGGCAGATACGCAGTATTTT CASSSQGGQADTQYF TRBV11-2 - TRBD1 TRBJ2-3
TGCGCCAGCAGGACTCCCGCGGGGACAGGGCCGTCCTACGAGCAGTACTTC CASRTPAGTGPSYEQYF TRBV5-1 - TRBD1 TRBJ2-7
TGTGCCAGCAGCTTAGCAGGCAATGAGCAGTTCTTC CASSLAGNEQFF TRBV11-2 - - TRBJ2-1
TGTGCCAGCAGCGACGGTCAAGAGACCCAGTACTTC CASSDGQETQYF TRBV5-5 - - TRBJ2-5
TGCGCCAGCAGCTTGGGTTACGAAGCTTTCTTT CASSLGYEAFF TRBV5-1 once - TRBJ1-1
TGTGCCAGCAGCCCTCCGTGGAGCCGGGACAGGGGACTAGCGGGAGTTGATGAGCAGTTCTTC CASSPPWSRDRGLAGVDEQFF TRBV4-2 - TRBD2 TRBJ2-1
TGTGCCACCCGACACTCTGGGGCCAACGTCCTGACTTTC CATRHSGANVLTF TRBV19 - - TRBJ2-6
TGCGCCAGCAGCTTGGCGACAGGGGAGTTTAGTGAAGCTTTCTTT CASSLATGEFSEAFF TRBV5-1 - TRBD1 TRBJ1-1
TGTGCTAGCAGCTCGCATATGAACACTGAAGCTTTCTTT CASSSHMNTEAFF TRBV11-2 - - TRBJ1-1
TGTGCCAGCAGTTACCAGGGACAATCTTCACCCCTCCACTTT CASSYQGQSSPLHF TRBV6-6 - - TRBJ1-6
TGCAGCGTTCCACTAGCGGGAGTGTCAGATACGCAGTATTTT CSVPLAGVSDTQYF TRBV29-1 - TRBD2 TRBJ2-3
TGTGCCAGCAGCTTCAGGGGGCGCGTCAACACCGGGGAGCTGTTTTTT CASSFRGRVNTGELFF TRBV7-8 - TRBD1 TRBJ2-2
TGCAGCGTTGACTCTTCGAACACTGAAGCTTTCTTT CSVDSSNTEAFF TRBV29-1 few - TRBJ1-1
TGCAGTGCTGTTCTGAACACTGAAGCTTTCTTT CSAVLNTEAFF TRBV20-1 - - TRBJ1-1
TGTGCCAGCAGTCGGGACACAAGCAATCAGCCCCAGCATTTT CASSRDTSNQPQHF TRBV2 - - TRBJ1-5
TGTGCCAGCTCACCCGATTATGGATCCGGAAACACCATATATTTT CASSPDYGSGNTIYF TRBV18 - - TRBJ1-3
TGTGCCAGCAGCTCTAGCGGGGGGCAGTCCTACGAGCAGTACTTC CASSSSGGQSYEQYF TRBV12-1 - - TRBJ2-7
TGTGCCAGTAGCAAAGGGGGGTACAGCTCCTACGAGCAGTACTTC CASSKGGYSSYEQYF TRBV19 - - TRBJ2-7
TGTGCCAGCACGTCGTCGAGCGGAGGAGCCAAAAACATTCAGTACTTC CASTSSSGGAKNIQYF TRBV2 - - TRBJ2-4
TGTGCCAGCACATTTTTAGCGGCCGGAGGTGAAGCTTTCTTT CASTFLAAGGEAFF TRBV7-9 - - TRBJ1-1
TGTGCCAGCAGCTCTTGGACTAGCGGGGCCTACGAGCAGTACTTC CASSSWTSGAYEQYF TRBV7-2 - TRBD2 TRBJ2-7
TGTGCCAGCAGCTACGAGGCCTCCGGGGAGATTGGAGGCTACACCTTC CASSYEASGEIGGYTF TRBV14 - - TRBJ1-2
TGTGCCGCCAGGGGGGCCTACGAGCAGTACTTC CAARGAYEQYF TRBV6-1 few - TRBJ2-7
TGTGCCGGTAGCGGAGGCGCTGGGGCCAACGTCCTGACTTTC CAGSGGAGANVLTF TRBV30 - - TRBJ2-6
TGTGCCAGCAGTTCGTACGACAGGGTCTATGGCTACACCTTC CASSSYDRVYGYTF TRBV6-5 - TRBD1 TRBJ1-2
TGCGCCAGCAGCCGAGGGACAGCGACCTACAATGAGCAGTTCTTC CASSRGTATYNEQFF TRBV4-1 - TRBD1 TRBJ2-1
TGTGCCAGCAGATCCGAGCAGGGGATGGACGACGAGCAGTACTTC CASRSEQGMDDEQYF TRBV27 few - TRBJ2-7
TGTGCCAGCAGCTTACAGGCCTACACTGAAGCTTTCTTT CASSLQAYTEAFF TRBV7-6 - - TRBJ1-1
TGTGCCAGCAGCTTTCTGGGGACCCTTATGGGGACCCAGTACTTC CASSFLGTLMGTQYF TRBV5-4 - - TRBJ2-5
TGTGCCAGCAGAGAACAGGGTGCTAGCTACACCTTC CASREQGASYTF TRBV2 - - TRBJ1-2
TGCGCCAGCAGCCACGGGACTAGCGGGAGTAGCCAAGAGACCCAGTACTTC CASSHGTSGSSQETQYF TRBV4-1 - TRBD2 TRBJ2-5